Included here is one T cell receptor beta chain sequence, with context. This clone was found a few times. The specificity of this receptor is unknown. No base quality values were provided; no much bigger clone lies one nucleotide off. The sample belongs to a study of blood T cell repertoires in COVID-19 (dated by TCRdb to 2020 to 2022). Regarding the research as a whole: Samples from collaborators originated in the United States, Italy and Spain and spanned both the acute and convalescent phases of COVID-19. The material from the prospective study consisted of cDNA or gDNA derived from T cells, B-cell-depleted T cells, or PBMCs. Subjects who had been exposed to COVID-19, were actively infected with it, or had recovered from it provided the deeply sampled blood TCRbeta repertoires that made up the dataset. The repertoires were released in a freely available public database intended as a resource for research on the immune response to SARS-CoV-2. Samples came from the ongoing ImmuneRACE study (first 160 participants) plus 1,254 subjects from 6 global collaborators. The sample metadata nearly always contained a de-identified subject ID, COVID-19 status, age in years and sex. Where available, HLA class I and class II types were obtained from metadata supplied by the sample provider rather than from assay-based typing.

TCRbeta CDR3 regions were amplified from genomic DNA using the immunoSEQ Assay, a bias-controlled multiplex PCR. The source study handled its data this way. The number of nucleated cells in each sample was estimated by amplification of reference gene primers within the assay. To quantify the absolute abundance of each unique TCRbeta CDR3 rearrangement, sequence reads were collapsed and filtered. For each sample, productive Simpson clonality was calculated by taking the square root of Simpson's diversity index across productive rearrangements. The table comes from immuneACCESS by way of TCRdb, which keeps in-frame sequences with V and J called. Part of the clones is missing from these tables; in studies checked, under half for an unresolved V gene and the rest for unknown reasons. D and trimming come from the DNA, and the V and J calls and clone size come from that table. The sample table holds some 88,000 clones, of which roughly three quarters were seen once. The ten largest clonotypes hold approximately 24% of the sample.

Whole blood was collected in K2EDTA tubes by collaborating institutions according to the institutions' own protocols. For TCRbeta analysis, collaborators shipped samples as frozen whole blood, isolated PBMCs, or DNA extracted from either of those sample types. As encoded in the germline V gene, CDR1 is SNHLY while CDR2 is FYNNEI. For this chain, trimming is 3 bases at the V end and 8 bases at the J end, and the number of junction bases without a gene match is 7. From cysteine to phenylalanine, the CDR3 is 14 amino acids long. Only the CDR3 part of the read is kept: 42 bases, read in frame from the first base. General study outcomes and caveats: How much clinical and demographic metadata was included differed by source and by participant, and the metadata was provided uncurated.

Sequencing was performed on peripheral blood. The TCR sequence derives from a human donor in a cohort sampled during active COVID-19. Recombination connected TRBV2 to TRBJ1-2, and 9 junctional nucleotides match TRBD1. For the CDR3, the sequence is CASSDQGQGNGYTF. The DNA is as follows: TGTGCCAGCAGTGATCAGGGACAGGGTAACGGCTACACCTTC.